This T cell receptor beta chain derives from a study of siplizumab effects on memory and regulatory T cells (dated by TCRdb to the late 2010s). About the full investigation: The study examined how the anti-CD2 antibody siplizumab affects alloreactive T-cell subsets in allogeneic mixed lymphocyte reactions built from human PBMCs.

The research as a whole found: Unstimulated naive T cells appeared to be more diverse than memory T cells, and naive cells seemed to make a substantial contribution to the alloresponse. In reactions with siplizumab, an average of approximately 69% of mappable alloreactive CD4+ clones were Treg-derived, compared with 26.9% in control reactions. Siplizumab significantly reduced the cumulative frequency of alloreactive sequences traceable to unstimulated CD4+ memory T cells. For roughly 80-97% of proliferating CD4+ or CD8+ clones, no naive or memory phenotype could be assigned. Because sequences below about 10^-5 frequency were poorly captured, only a minor fraction of alloreactive clones could be mapped to unstimulated subsets. No functional confirmation was obtained for the suppressive function of proliferating Tregs from siplizumab cultures.

Additional sequencing covered unstimulated subsets from a few donor pairs, namely CD8+ effector memory, CD4+ naive, CD8+ TEMRA, CD4+ memory and CD8+ naive. TCRbeta CDR3 sequencing was performed on sorted unstimulated T cells and on proliferating T cells recovered from mixed lymphocyte reactions. Fresh whole blood from about ten HLA-typed healthy donors served as the source for isolating PBMCs. Library preparation used the immunoSEQ multiplex PCR assay. Some 1.1 x 10^5 TCR templates per sample were assayed on the deep sequencing platform. Genomic DNA extracted from sorted T cells was used for TCRbeta CDR3 sequencing. Per the source publication's procedure: Clonal analysis of TCRbeta CDR3 data was done in the R programming language. Comparing unstimulated samples against CFSE-low samples taken after the reaction was how alloreactive CD4+ and CD8+ clones were defined. Alloreactive CD4+ clones were assigned to regulatory or non-regulatory origin by matching sequences to sorted unstimulated Treg and non-Treg repertoires. As stored in TCRdb, this immuneACCESS dataset retains in-frame rearrangements with V and J assigned. A fraction of the clones does not appear; measured against another copy, unresolved V genes explain less than half of the discrepancy, and the remainder lacks a known reason. V, J and clone size were drawn from that table, and D and trimming were deduced from the DNA. Recorded for this sample are tens of thousands of clones; around 97% of them occurred a single time. The ten largest clones represent 0.031% of the sample.

Details on this clone: This receptor's antigen is unknown. Base qualities are not recorded, but no much larger clone differs from it by a single base.

This sequence was found in a human donor in good health. The sequenced material came from naive CD4+ T cells sorted from blood. In light of the paper, this sample's cell subset or site label describes: unstimulated naive T cells.

The nucleotides read TGTGCTAGTGGTTCAGGGGGGCAAGAGACCCAGTACTTC. This gives the protein CASGSGGQETQYF. The chain is encoded by TRBV12-5 joined to TRBJ2-5; TRBD1 might be the D gene, on 7 matching bases. For CDR1 and CDR2, the germline V gene lists LGHNT and FRNRAP. V drops 4 bases and J drops 2 bases, leaving 8 bases in between. CDR3 length: 13 amino acids, cysteine to phenylalanine. Solely the CDR3 DNA is kept, with 39 bases framed from the first base. The CDR3 plus the reference TRBV12-5 and TRBJ2-5 genes for the other parts give the full variable domain: DARVTQTPRHKVTEMGQEVTMRCQPILGHNTVFWYRQTMMQGLELLAYFRNRAPLDDSGMPKDRFSAEMPDATLATLKIQPSEPRDSAVYFCASGSGGQETQYFGPGTRLLVL.